Presented here are 29 T cell receptor beta chains from one specimen sequenced in a study of response to subunit inactivated influenza vaccine. TCRdb processed the RT-PCR reads anew with MiXCR; each CDR3 protein has one entry. The sample shows roughly 630,000 distinct CDR3 sequences, 13% to 15% of them seen only once. The sequenced sample was PBMCs from blood, obtained about 14 days before vaccination. Receptors originate from a man aged 50 to 59 who received an inactivated influenza vaccine.

This chain connects TRBV5-1 to TRBJ2-1, with D perhaps TRBD2 (6 bases). The CDR3 loop spans 16 amino acids. Per the germline V gene, CDR1 is SGHRS and CDR2 is YFSETQ. The V end lost 5 bases, the J end lost 7 bases, and 22 bases lay between the germline ends. DNA for the CDR3: TGCGCCAGCAGGTGGGGTGGACTACCCGATTGGAATGAGCAGTTCTTC. As protein: CASRWGGLPDWNEQFF.

This clonotype was observed a few times. The V call is TRBV7-2, the J call TRBJ2-1; 10 bases align to TRBD2. V lost 5 bases to trimming and J lost 0 bases; unmatched junction nucleotides: 7. CDR3 length: 17 amino acids. CDR1 is SGHTA, CDR2 FQGNSA, per germline. The DNA for the CDR3 is TGTGCCAGCAGCCTCGGGACTAGCGTCAGCTCCTACAATGAGCAGTTCTTC. It is translated as CASSLGTSVSSYNEQFF. The full variable domain, rest sourced from reference TRBV7-2 and TRBJ2-1, is GAGVSQSPSNKVTEKGKDVELRCDPISGHTALYWYRQSLGQGLEFLIYFQGNSAPDKSGLPSDRFSAERTGGSVSTLTIQRTQQEDSAVYLCASSLGTSVSSYNEQFFGPGTRLTVL.

J is TRBJ2-5 and V is TRBV28; weak D call: TRBD2 (5 bases). Trimming removed 5 bases from V and 5 bases from J, with 12 bases in between. The CDR3 runs 13 residues. Germline CDR1 and CDR2: MDHEN and SYDVKM. The CDR3 DNA reads as TGTGCCAGCAGTGACCCGAGGGTGGAGACCCAGTACTTC. It codes for CASSDPRVETQYF.

This chain uses TRBV10-3 with TRBJ2-5; either TRBD1 or TRBD2 may supply D (5 bases each). Germline values: CDR1 ENHRY, CDR2 SYGVKD. This CDR3 is built from 14 residues. Between the trimmed V and J ends, which lost 0 bases and 5 bases, there was a span of 10 bases. CDR3 coding DNA: TGTGCCATCAGTGAGTCGTTGAGGGGTGAGACCCAGTACTTC. Its translation is CAISESLRGETQYF.

The chain couples TRBV15 to TRBJ2-3, with 7 bases fitting TRBD1. The germline V gene has CDR1 LNHNV and CDR2 YYDKDF (reference sequence). The CDR3 is 16 residues long. V shed 0 bases and J 6 bases; nucleotides not matched to a gene: 9. The CDR3: CATSRDGQGVPDTQYF. The CDR3 bases are TGTGCCACCAGCAGAGATGGCCAGGGGGTACCCGATACGCAGTATTTT.

This clonotype showed up just a few times. The chain uses TRBV3-1 and TRBJ1-1, with D uncertain. Trimming removed 6 bases from V and 0 bases from J, with 11 bases in between. CDR3 length: 14 amino acids. Germline-derived CDR1 and CDR2 are LGHDT and YNNKEL (reference sequence). In DNA, the CDR3 is TGTGCCAGCAGTATTACGGGAGTGAACACTGAAGCTTTCTTT. Translated: CASSITGVNTEAFF. Filled out from reference TRBV3-1 and TRBJ1-1, the complete variable domain reads DTAVSQTPKYLVTQMGNDKSIKCEQNLGHDTMYWYKQDSKKFLKIMFSYNNKELIINETVPNRFSPKSPDKAHLNLHINSLELGDSAVYFCASSITGVNTEAFFGQGTRLTVV.

Only a few counts were recorded for this clonotype. The chain employs TRBV28 and TRBJ2-7; 9 bases are a match to TRBD1. V was pared by 5 bases and J by 12 bases, with 5 bases of the junction left unmatched. Germline CDR1 reads MDHEN; CDR2 reads SYDVKM. This CDR3 comprises 11 residues. The CDR3 spells CASSRDRASYF. The CDR3 DNA follows: TGTGCCAGCAGTCGGGACAGGGCTTCGTACTTC.

This clonotype was found a few times. The chain links TRBV20-1 to TRBJ2-7; 9 nucleotides line up with TRBD2. Germline CDR1 and CDR2: DFQATT and SNEGSKA (reference sequence). The CDR3 sequence is 16 residues long. After removal of 0 bases from V and 4 bases from J, the junction contained 10 bases not matched to a gene. CDR3 coding DNA: TGCAGTGCTAGAGATACCCGACTAGCGGTAGGTTACGAGCAGTACTTC. This translates into CSARDTRLAVGYEQYF.

This clonotype was observed a few times. The chain has TRBV12-3 or TRBV12-4 and TRBJ1-1; tentative D call: TRBD1 (6 bases). With 8 bases removed from V and 4 bases from J, the gap between germline ends came to 14 bases. The CDR3 is 13 amino acids. The CDR3: CASGGGAGTEAFF. CDR3 nucleotide sequence: TGTGCCAGCGGCGGGGGCGCGGGCACTGAAGCTTTCTTT.

This sequence joins TRBV6-5 and TRBJ2-4, with D possibly TRBD1 on 5 matching bases. V gave up 4 bases and J gave up 6 bases, with 7 bases separating them. CDR1 is MNHEY, CDR2 SVGAGI, per germline. The CDR3 is 12 amino acids. The CDR3 is CASSSTGNIQYF. CDR3 bases: TGTGCCAGCAGTTCTACAGGAAACATTCAGTACTTC.

This clonotype has at least ten counts. The DNA of the CDR3 is TGTGCCAGCAGCACGGACAGGGGGGGCCATACGCAGTATTTT. It specifies CASSTDRGGHTQYF. The rearrangement uses TRBV7-2 and TRBJ2-3; 10 bases are a match to TRBD1. The CDR3 contains 14 residues. CDR1 and CDR2 (germline): SGHTA, FQGNSA. After removal of 5 bases from V and 7 bases from J, the junction contained 6 bases not matched to a gene.

This clonotype was seen a handful of times. The V gene is TRBV2, the J gene TRBJ2-7; 9 positions agree with TRBD2. Trimming cost V 3 bases and J 0 bases; bases outside gene matches: 15. The CDR3 is 19 amino acids. Germline V CDR1 and CDR2: SNHLY, FYNNEI. The CDR3 nucleotides are TGTGCCAGCAGTGACCTGCACGGGCTAGCGGGATCGAGCTCCTACGAGCAGTACTTC. Its protein is CASSDLHGLAGSSSYEQYF.

The V and J genes are TRBV9 and TRBJ2-3; 10 nucleotides line up with TRBD2. The CDR3 consists of 16 residues. Germline V CDR1 and CDR2: SGDLS, YYNGEE. V lost 0 bases to trimming and J lost 5 bases; unmatched junction nucleotides: 6. DNA of the CDR3: TGTGCCAGCAGCGTAGGGCTAGCGGGAGATTTAGATACGCAGTATTTT. As protein: CASSVGLAGDLDTQYF.

This clonotype was observed a handful of times. In DNA, the CDR3 is TGCGCCAGCAGCTTCTGGTCGCAGGGCCCAAACACAGATACGCAGTATTTT. This sequence encodes CASSFWSQGPNTDTQYF. The chain couples TRBV5-1 to TRBJ2-3; TRBD1 is a possible D gene (5 bases). CDR3 length: 17 amino acids. Germline loops: CDR1 SGHRS, CDR2 YFSETQ. The V gene lost 2 bases and the J gene lost 2 bases, with 18 bases spanning the gap.

J is TRBJ1-4 and V is TRBV5-6, with a weak D call TRBD1 (6 bases). This CDR3 spans 15 amino acids. CDR1 and CDR2 (germline): SGHDT, YYEEEE. V was cut by 2 bases and J by 3 bases, with 11 bases left in between. In nucleotides, the CDR3 is TGTGCCAGCAGCTTTGGGGGGCAGGCTAATGAAAAACTGTTTTTT. As protein: CASSFGGQANEKLFF.

This clonotype was detected only once. The rearrangement links TRBV14 to TRBJ2-3; 8 nucleotides match TRBD1. The germline CDR1 and CDR2 sequences are SGHDN and FVKESK. This CDR3 has 18 residues. V was pared by 1 base and J by 4 bases, with 13 bases of the junction left unmatched. CDR3 DNA sequence: TGTGCCAGCAGCCAAGCCCTGCCTCGACAGGGGAAGGCAGATACGCAGTATTTT. Its protein is CASSQALPRQGKADTQYF. Combining the CDR3 with reference TRBV14 and TRBJ2-3 gives the whole variable domain EAGVTQFPSHSVIEKGQTVTLRCDPISGHDNLYWYRRVMGKEIKFLLHFVKESKQDESGMPNNRFLAERTGGTYSTLKVQPAELEDSGVYFCASSQALPRQGKADTQYFGPGTRLTVL.

This clonotype turned up a few times. The chain couples TRBV6-2 or TRBV6-3 to TRBJ1-5; 9 nucleotides line up with TRBD1. Germline V CDR1 and CDR2: MNHEY, SVGEGT. With 7 bases clipped from V and 7 bases from J, the junction kept 14 bases outside the gene matches. This CDR3 has 16 amino acids. In nucleotides, the CDR3 is TGTGCCAGCACCCCCGAGGGAACAGGGGGCTGGCAGCCCCAGCATTTT. It is translated as CASTPEGTGGWQPQHF.

This clonotype was recorded many times. V gene TRBV5-5 combines with J gene TRBJ1-1, with D uncertain. Trimming took off 2 bases at V and 2 bases at J, with 13 bases between the two ends. In germline, CDR1 is SGHKS, CDR2 YYEKEE (reference sequence). This CDR3 has 15 residues. The CDR3 loop reads CASSFYLSDNTEAFF. CDR3 coding DNA: TGTGCCAGCAGCTTTTATTTGTCGGATAACACTGAAGCTTTCTTT.

This clonotype was recorded a few times. The chain uses TRBV27 and TRBJ2-3, with D possibly matching TRBD2 (5 bases). CDR1 and CDR2 from the germline V gene are MNHEY and SMNVEV (reference sequence). The V end lost 5 bases, the J end lost 2 bases, and 14 bases lay between the germline ends. CDR3 length equals 15 residues. The CDR3 loop is CASSPRGYYTDTQYF. CDR3 coding DNA: TGTGCCAGCAGTCCCCGAGGGTACTACACAGATACGCAGTATTTT.

V gene TRBV7-6 combines with J gene TRBJ2-1, with 8 nucleotides matching TRBD2. Trimming at V came to 6 bases and at J to 2 bases, leaving 12 bases not matched to a gene. The CDR3 runs to 17 residues. CDR1 and CDR2 from the germline V gene are SGHVS and FNYEAQ. CDR3 region: CASSLSGAIPTYNEQFF. CDR3 DNA: TGTGCCAGCAGTCTTAGCGGGGCCATCCCTACCTACAATGAGCAGTTCTTC. Full variable domain (outside the CDR3, taken from reference TRBV7-6 and TRBJ2-1): GAGVSQSPRYKVTKRGQDVALRCDPISGHVSLYWYRQALGQGPEFLTYFNYEAQQDKSGLPNDRFSAERPEGSISTLTIQRTEQRDSAMYRCASSLSGAIPTYNEQFFGPGTRLTVL.

The chain joins TRBV10-3 to TRBJ2-3, with 9 bases lining up with TRBD2. The germline V gene has CDR1 ENHRY and CDR2 SYGVKD. Unmatched junction bases numbered 12, after V lost 7 bases and J lost 13 bases. The CDR3 length is 13 residues. The CDR3 DNA follows: TGTGCCATCAACCCCTCACTAGCGGGCCGAAAGTATTTT. It codes for CAINPSLAGRKYF.

This clonotype was counted ten times or more. This chain uses TRBV6-1 with TRBJ2-7, with 10 bases identical to TRBD1. Germline V gives CDR1 MNHNS, CDR2 SASEGT. The ends lost 9 bases at V and 3 bases at J; junction bases unmatched: 8. The CDR3 has 14 amino acids. CDR3 in amino acids: CASSHRDRGYEQYF. CDR3 nucleotides: TGTGCCAGTAGTCACCGGGACAGGGGCTACGAGCAGTACTTC.

Only a few counts were recorded for this clonotype. The chain has TRBV6-2 or TRBV6-3 and TRBJ2-7, with D perhaps matching TRBD2 (5 bases). The V gene lost 4 bases and the J gene lost 2 bases, with 12 bases spanning the gap. The CDR3 contains 14 residues. Germline V gene lookup returns CDR1 MNHEY and CDR2 SVGEGT. DNA of the CDR3: TGTGCCAGCAGTTCCCCGGGAACCCCCTACGAGCAGTACTTC. Encoded protein: CASSSPGTPYEQYF.

This chain uses TRBV27 with TRBJ2-3; 7 bases are shared with TRBD1. CDR3 length equals 17 residues. Germline V gene lookup returns CDR1 MNHEY and CDR2 SMNVEV (reference sequence). Trimming at V came to 5 bases and at J to 5 bases, leaving 16 bases not matched to a gene. In DNA, the CDR3 is TGTGCCAGCAGTCCCTTCTTTATGAGACAGGGATTAGATACGCAGTATTTT. It encodes CASSPFFMRQGLDTQYF.

J is TRBJ2-2 and V is TRBV12-3 or TRBV12-4; tentative D call: TRBD1 (5 bases). Trimming removed 8 bases from V and 0 bases from J, with 13 bases in between. This CDR3 has 15 residues. CDR3 nucleotides: TGTGCCAGCGGGTCACAGGATTCGAACACCGGGGAGCTGTTTTTT. Protein product: CASGSQDSNTGELFF.

The chain uses TRBV20-1 and TRBJ2-7; 9 bases match TRBD2. This CDR3 has 16 residues. CDR1 is DFQATT, CDR2 SNEGSKA, per germline (reference sequence). With V trimmed by 2 bases and J by 0 bases, 8 bases remained unmatched. CDR3 protein: CSARPVSGRYSYEQYF. CDR3 sequence (DNA): TGCAGTGCTAGACCCGTAAGCGGGAGGTACTCCTACGAGCAGTACTTC.

This clonotype was recorded a few times. The chain joins TRBV10-3 to TRBJ2-5; 7 positions match TRBD1. This CDR3 is 15 amino acids long. Per germline, CDR1 ENHRY and CDR2 SYGVKD. The V gene end was trimmed by 6 bases and the J gene end by 0 bases; junction bases not matched to a gene: 7. CDR3 region: CAIRTAGTDQETQYF. Written as DNA, the CDR3 is TGTGCCATCAGGACTGCCGGGACAGACCAAGAGACCCAGTACTTC.

This clonotype was picked up many times. The V call is TRBV10-3, the J call TRBJ2-1; possibly TRBD1 for D (5 bases). Per germline, CDR1 ENHRY and CDR2 SYGVKD. Between the trimmed V and J ends, which lost 0 bases and 4 bases, there was a span of 13 bases. The CDR3 length is 16 residues. CDR3 DNA sequence: TGTGCCATCAGTGAGTCGGTAGGCGCAGGGTACAATGAGCAGTTCTTC. Translated: CAISESVGAGYNEQFF.

The V call is TRBV25-1, the J call TRBJ2-5; unclear D gene. CDR3 length equals 13 residues. Germline-derived CDR1 and CDR2 are MGHDK and SYGVNS. The V gene lost 2 bases and the J gene lost 4 bases, with 8 bases spanning the gap. The CDR3 nucleotides read TGTGCCAGCAGTGAAGTGGACGGAGAGACCCAGTACTTC. Translation: CASSEVDGETQYF.